Below, 3 T cell receptor beta chains from the same sample are listed, as sequenced in a study of shared clonotypes between healthy human individuals. Positively selected for CCR7, the CD45RO-negative cells used as naive CD8 cells excluded terminally differentiated effector memory CD45RA+ cells. TCRdb keeps only in-frame clones here, not all; method: immunoSEQ multiplex PCR. The data hold millions of clones, with 93% observed a single time. The sequenced material came from naive CD8+ T cells from PBMCs. The receptor set was obtained from a man between 18 and 35 years old in good health. Some clones in this sample may be carry-over from other donors' samples.

In DNA form, the CDR3 reads TGTGCCAGCAGTACAGGGGACTATGGCTACACCTTC. This codes for CASSTGDYGYTF. V gene TRBV2 combines with J gene TRBJ1-2; 7 bases fit TRBD1. The CDR3 length is 12 residues. J lost 3 bases, V lost 5 bases, and 0 bases had no gene match. Germline assignment: CDR1 SNHLY and CDR2 FYNNEI.

Comments on this clone: Other nucleotide sequences from this sample produce the same CDR3. The genes are TRBV29-1 and TRBJ1-2; possibly TRBD1 for D (6 bases). V lost 5 bases and J lost 3, with 7 bases in between. The CDR3 is 11 residues long. The germline V gene has CDR1 SQVTM and CDR2 ANQGSEA. The CDR3 sequence: CSVRTDYGYTF. The CDR3 DNA is TGCAGCGTTAGGACAGACTATGGCTACACCTTC.

This chain uses TRBV4-3 with TRBJ1-4; possible D gene TRBD1, 5 bases. V lost 0 bases and J 8 bases, leaving 16 bases between the germline ends. This CDR3 has 16 residues. Germline lookup yields CDR1 LGHNA and CDR2 YSLEER. This CDR3 is CASSQDWPGIGEKLFF. CDR3 DNA sequence: TGCGCCAGCAGCCAAGATTGGCCAGGGATAGGGGAAAAACTGTTTTTT.